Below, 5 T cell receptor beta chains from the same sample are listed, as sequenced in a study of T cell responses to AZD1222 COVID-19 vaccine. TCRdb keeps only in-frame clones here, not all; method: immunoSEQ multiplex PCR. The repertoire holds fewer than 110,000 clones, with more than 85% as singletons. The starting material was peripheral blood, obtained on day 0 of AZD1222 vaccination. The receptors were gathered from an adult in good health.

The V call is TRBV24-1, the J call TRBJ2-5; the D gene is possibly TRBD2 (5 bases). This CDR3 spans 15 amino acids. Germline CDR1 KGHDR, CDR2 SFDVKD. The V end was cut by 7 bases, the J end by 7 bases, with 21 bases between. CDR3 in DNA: TGTGCCACCAGCCCTTCAAGCGGACCTCCGGGGACCCAGTACTTC. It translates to CATSPSSGPPGTQYF.

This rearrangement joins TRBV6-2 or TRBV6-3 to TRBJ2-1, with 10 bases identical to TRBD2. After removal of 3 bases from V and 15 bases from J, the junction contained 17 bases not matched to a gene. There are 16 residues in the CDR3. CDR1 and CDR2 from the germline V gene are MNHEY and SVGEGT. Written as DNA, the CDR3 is TGTGCCAGCAGTTATCGGTTAGCGGGAGGCCTAGGTTTTCGGTTCTTC. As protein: CASSYRLAGGLGFRFF.

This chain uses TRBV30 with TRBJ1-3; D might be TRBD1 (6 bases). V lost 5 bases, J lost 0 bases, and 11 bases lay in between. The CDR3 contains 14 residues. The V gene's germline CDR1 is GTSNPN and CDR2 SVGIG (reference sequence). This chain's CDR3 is CAWAGVPSGNTIYF. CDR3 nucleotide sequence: TGTGCCTGGGCAGGGGTTCCCTCTGGAAACACCATATATTTT.

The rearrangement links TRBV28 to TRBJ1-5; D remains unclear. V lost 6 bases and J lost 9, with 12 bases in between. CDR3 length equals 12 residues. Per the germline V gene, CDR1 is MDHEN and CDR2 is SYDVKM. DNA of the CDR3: TGTGCCAGCAGAAATCAGGAAAGGCCCCAGCATTTT. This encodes CASRNQERPQHF.

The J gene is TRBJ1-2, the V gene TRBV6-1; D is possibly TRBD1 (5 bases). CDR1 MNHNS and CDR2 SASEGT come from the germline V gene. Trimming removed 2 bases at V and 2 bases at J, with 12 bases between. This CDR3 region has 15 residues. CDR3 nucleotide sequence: TGTGCCAGCAGTGAAACTCGGGACTACAACTATGGCTACACCTTC. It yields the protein CASSETRDYNYGYTF.